The next 12 T cell receptor beta chains were all read from a single sample in a study of identical twins. TCRdb used MiXCR to reprocess the 5' RACE reads, holding one entry per CDR3 protein. The sample lists some 660,000 distinct CDR3 sequences, roughly 8% occurring once. The data were also submitted as part of a second study, on yellow fever vaccine responses in identical twins.

The material sequenced was PBMCs. The origin of the receptors is a woman aged 18 to 35 in good health.

This sequence joins TRBV6-2 or TRBV6-3 and TRBJ2-3; D is unresolved. The CDR3 totals 15 residues. The germline V and J ends were trimmed by 0 bases and 2 bases, with 9 bases remaining between them. Per the germline V gene, CDR1 is MNHEY and CDR2 is SVGEGT. The CDR3 is CASSYSGSNTDTQYF. CDR3 DNA: TGTGCCAGCAGTTACTCTGGCAGCAACACAGATACGCAGTATTTT.

The V gene is TRBV11-2, the J gene TRBJ2-7; D is uncertain. Trimming removed 4 bases from V and 6 bases from J, with 13 bases in between. The CDR3 runs 13 residues. CDR1 is SGHAT and CDR2 is FQNNGV in the germline V gene. CDR3 amino acids: CASSWRLGSEQYF. CDR3 DNA sequence: TGTGCCAGCAGCTGGAGATTGGGGTCCGAGCAGTACTTC. The full variable domain, in which reference TRBV11-2 and TRBJ2-7 provide the parts outside the CDR3, is EAGVAQSPRYKIIEKRQSVAFWCNPISGHATLYWYQQILGQGPKLLIQFQNNGVVDDSQLPKDRFSAERLKGVDSTLKIQPAKLEDSAVYLCASSWRLGSEQYFGPGTRLTVT.

The chain combines TRBV20-1 with TRBJ2-1; D not certain. From germline, CDR1 is DFQATT and CDR2 SNEGSKA (reference sequence). The CDR3 runs to 14 residues. Trimming pared 6 bases from V and 2 bases from J, leaving 14 bases between. The CDR3 DNA follows: TGCAGTGCCTCACGGGTACCCACCTACAATGAGCAGTTCTTC. Its protein is CSASRVPTYNEQFF.

Many counts were recorded for this clonotype. The J gene is TRBJ2-1, the V gene TRBV5-1; D is tentatively TRBD1 or TRBD2 (6 bases each). The CDR3 totals 17 residues. V lost 0 bases to trimming and J lost 0 bases, with 13 bases between them. The V gene's germline CDR1 is SGHRS and CDR2 YFSETQ. The CDR3 nucleotides read TGCGCCAGCAGCTTGGGAGAGGGGGGCTTCTCCTACAATGAGCAGTTCTTC. Protein sequence: CASSLGEGGFSYNEQFF.

This clonotype was seen more than once but under ten times. The V call is TRBV28, the J call TRBJ2-1; 10 bases agree with TRBD2. The trim removed 5 bases at V and 2 bases at J, leaving 15 bases unmatched. CDR1 and CDR2 (germline): MDHEN, SYDVKM. The CDR3 totals 19 residues. The CDR3 DNA reads TGTGCCAGCAGTCGGCCGACAACAAGGACTAGCGGCGCCTACAATGAGCAGTTCTTC. This gives the protein CASSRPTTRTSGAYNEQFF.

V gene TRBV11-2 combines with J gene TRBJ2-2; D ambiguous. CDR1 SGHAT and CDR2 FQNNGV come from the germline V gene. This CDR3 has 14 amino acids. V lost 5 bases and J lost 3, with 10 bases in between. The CDR3 is CASSPAPDTGELFF. The DNA for the CDR3 is TGTGCCAGCAGCCCTGCACCTGACACCGGGGAGCTGTTTTTT.

The chain links TRBV21-1 to TRBJ2-3. TRBV21-1 is an annotated pseudogene. There are 16 residues in the CDR3. CDR3 residues: CASSKGLAGGTDTQYF. In nucleotides, the CDR3 is TGTGCCAGCAGCAAAGGATTAGCGGGGGGCACAGATACGCAGTATTTT.

This clonotype has only a few counts. This chain joins TRBV5-8 and TRBJ2-2; 10 nucleotides align to TRBD2. V shed 1 base and J 2 bases; nucleotides not matched to a gene: 2. In germline, CDR1 is SGHTS, CDR2 YDEGEE. The length of the CDR3 is 16 residues. The CDR3 DNA follows: TGTGCCAGCAGCTTGAAACTAGCGGGAAACACCGGGGAGCTGTTTTTT. Translated: CASSLKLAGNTGELFF.

In this sample, this clonotype turned up a few times. The chain joins TRBV28 to TRBJ2-1, with D perhaps TRBD2 (5 bases). Trimming cost V 5 bases and J 7 bases, with 18 bases left between them. The germline CDR1 and CDR2 sequences are MDHEN and SYDVKM. The CDR3 length is 15 residues. The CDR3 bases are TGTGCCAGCAGTCTTAGCCCGGGGATCGGGAATGAGCAGTTCTTC. It codes for CASSLSPGIGNEQFF.

This clonotype was recorded a few times. The chain joins TRBV28 to TRBJ2-7; 7 bases match TRBD2. Germline values: CDR1 MDHEN, CDR2 SYDVKM. With 4 bases clipped from V and 7 bases from J, the junction kept 13 bases outside the gene matches. The CDR3 totals 15 residues. CDR3 DNA: TGTGCCAGCAGTTCCCCTGGAGGAGTCGGGAGGGAGCAGTACTTC. Translated: CASSSPGGVGREQYF.

The rearrangement uses TRBV15 and TRBJ2-3; D gene uncertain. CDR3 length: 13 amino acids. V was shortened by 3 bases and J by 4 bases, with 8 bases between the two germline ends. Per the germline V gene, CDR1 is LNHNV and CDR2 is YYDKDF (reference sequence). The CDR3 loop reads CATSRPWADTQYF. The CDR3 coding sequence is TGTGCCACCAGCAGGCCCTGGGCAGATACGCAGTATTTT.

The chain carries TRBV6-1 and TRBJ2-5; TRBD1 matches at 7 bases. Germline trimming cut 4 bases from V and 7 bases from J; bases unmatched to any gene: 12. Per germline, CDR1 MNHNS and CDR2 SASEGT. This CDR3 is 15 amino acids long. CDR3 DNA: TGTGCCAGCAGTGCCCCGACAGGGATGTGGGTGACCCAGTACTTC. Protein sequence: CASSAPTGMWVTQYF.